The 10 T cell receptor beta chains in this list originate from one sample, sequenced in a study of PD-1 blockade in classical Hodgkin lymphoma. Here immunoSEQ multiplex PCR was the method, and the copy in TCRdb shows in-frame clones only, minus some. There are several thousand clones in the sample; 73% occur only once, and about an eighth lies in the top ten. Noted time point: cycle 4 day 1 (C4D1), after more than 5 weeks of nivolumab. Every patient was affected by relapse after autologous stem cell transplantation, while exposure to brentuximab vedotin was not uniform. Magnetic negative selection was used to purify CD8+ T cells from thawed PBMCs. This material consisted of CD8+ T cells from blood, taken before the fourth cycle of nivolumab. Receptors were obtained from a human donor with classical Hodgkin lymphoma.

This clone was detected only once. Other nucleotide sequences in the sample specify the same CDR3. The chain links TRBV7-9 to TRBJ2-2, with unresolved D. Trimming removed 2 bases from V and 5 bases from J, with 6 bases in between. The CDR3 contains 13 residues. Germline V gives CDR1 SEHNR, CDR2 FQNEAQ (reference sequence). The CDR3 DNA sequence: TGTGCCAGCAGCTTAAGTGAAACCGGGGAGCTGTTTTTT. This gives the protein CASSLSETGELFF.

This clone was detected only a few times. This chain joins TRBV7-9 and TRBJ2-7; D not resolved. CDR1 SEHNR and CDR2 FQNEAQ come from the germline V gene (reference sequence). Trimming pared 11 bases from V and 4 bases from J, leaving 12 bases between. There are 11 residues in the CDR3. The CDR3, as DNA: TGTGCCTACCGGCTGGGTTACGAGCAGTACTTC. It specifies CAYRLGYEQYF.

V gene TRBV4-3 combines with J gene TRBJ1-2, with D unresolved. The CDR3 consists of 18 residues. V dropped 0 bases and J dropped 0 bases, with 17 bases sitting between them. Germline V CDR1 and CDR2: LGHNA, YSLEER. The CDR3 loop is CASSQEIGSYYPNYGYTF. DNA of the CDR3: TGCGCCAGCAGCCAAGAAATTGGCAGTTATTACCCTAACTATGGCTACACCTTC.

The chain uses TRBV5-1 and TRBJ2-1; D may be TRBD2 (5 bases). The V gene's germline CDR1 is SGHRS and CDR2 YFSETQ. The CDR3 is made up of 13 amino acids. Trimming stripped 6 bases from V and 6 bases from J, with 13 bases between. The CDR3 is CASTGKKPNEQFF. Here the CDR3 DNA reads TGCGCCAGCACCGGGAAAAAGCCCAATGAGCAGTTCTTC.

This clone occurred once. CDR3 bases: TGTGCCAGCAGTCCGTCGGGCGGCAATCAGCCCCAGCATTTT. Its protein is CASSPSGGNQPQHF. V usage is TRBV28 and J usage is TRBJ1-5; D is undetermined. The CDR3 has 14 amino acids. CDR1 is MDHEN and CDR2 is SYDVKM in the germline V gene. Trimming removed 5 bases at V and 2 bases at J, with 10 bases between.

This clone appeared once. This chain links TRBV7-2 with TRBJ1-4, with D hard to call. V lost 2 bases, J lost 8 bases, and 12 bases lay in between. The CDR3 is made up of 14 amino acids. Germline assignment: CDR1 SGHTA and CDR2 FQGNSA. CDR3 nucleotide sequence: TGTGCCAGCAGCTTACTAGGAAGACCCGAAAAACTGTTTTTT. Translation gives CASSLLGRPEKLFF. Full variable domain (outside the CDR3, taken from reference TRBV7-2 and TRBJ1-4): GAGVSQSPSNKVTEKGKDVELRCDPISGHTALYWYRQSLGQGLEFLIYFQGNSAPDKSGLPSDRFSAERTGGSVSTLTIQRTQQEDSAVYLCASSLLGRPEKLFFGSGTQLSVL.

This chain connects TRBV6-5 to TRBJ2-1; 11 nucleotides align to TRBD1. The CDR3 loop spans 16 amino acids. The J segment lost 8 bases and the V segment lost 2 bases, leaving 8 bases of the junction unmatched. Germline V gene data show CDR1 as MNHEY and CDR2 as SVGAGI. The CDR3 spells CASSYDGQGAGYEQFF. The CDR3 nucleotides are TGTGCCAGCAGTTACGACGGACAGGGGGCTGGATATGAGCAGTTCTTC.

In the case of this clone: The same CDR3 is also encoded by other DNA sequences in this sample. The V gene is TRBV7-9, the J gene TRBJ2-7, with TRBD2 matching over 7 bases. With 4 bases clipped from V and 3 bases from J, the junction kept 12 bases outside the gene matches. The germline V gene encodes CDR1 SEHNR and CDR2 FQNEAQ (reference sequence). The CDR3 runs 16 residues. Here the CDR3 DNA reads TGTGCCAGCAGCTCTCCGACACGGGAGGCTTACTACGAGCAGTACTTC. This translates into CASSSPTREAYYEQYF.

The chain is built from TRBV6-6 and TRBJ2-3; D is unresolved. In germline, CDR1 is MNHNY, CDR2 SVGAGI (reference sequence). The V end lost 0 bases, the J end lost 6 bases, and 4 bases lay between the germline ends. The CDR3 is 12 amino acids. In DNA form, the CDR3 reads TGTGCCAGCAGTTACTCATCGGATACGCAGTATTTT. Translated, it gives CASSYSSDTQYF.

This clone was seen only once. CDR3 in amino acids: CASSDRGEETQYF. The CDR3 DNA follows: TGTGCCAGCAGCGACCGTGGGGAAGAGACCCAGTACTTC. The chain uses TRBV9 and TRBJ2-5; no reliable D call. V shed 3 bases and J shed 3 bases, with 9 bases lying between them. Per the germline V gene, CDR1 is SGDLS and CDR2 is YYNGEE. There are 13 residues in the CDR3.